The clone carrying this T cell receptor (beta chain) showed up just a few times. This record comes from a study of T cells of healthy individuals. TCRdb recomputed calls from the 5' RACE reads with MiXCR, one row per CDR3 protein. This table has 90,000 to 100,000 distinct CDR3 sequences, roughly a sixth appearing once. Deletions cut 0 bases from V and 5 bases from J, with 8 bases between. CDR1 is SGDLS, CDR2 YYNGEE, per germline. The CDR3 has 13 amino acids. The receptor was derived from a human donor in good health. The chain has TRBV9 and TRBJ1-2, with D maybe TRBD1 (6 bases). The CDR3 here is CASSVGGTYGYTF. The CDR3, as DNA: TGTGCCAGCAGCGTAGGGGGGACATATGGCTACACCTTC.